One and the same sample provided the 21 T cell receptor beta chains below, sequenced in a study of tumor-infiltrating lymphocytes in primary liver carcinoma. A primer matching the constant region was used to make TCR beta cDNA from approximately 0.45 ug of total RNA. Libraries of TCR beta came from three nested multiplex PCR rounds with slightly modified ARM-PCR. Use of TRBV1-TRBV30 forward primers with a C-beta reverse primer characterized the first two PCR rounds, which lasted about 9 cycles each. TCRdb recomputed calls from the multiplex PCR reads with MiXCR, one row per CDR3 protein. The sample has fewer than 400,000 distinct CDR3 sequences, about three fifths seen once. Germline DNA was also extracted, while the blood RNA originated from unsorted whole blood. The sequenced sample was peripheral blood. Source of these receptors: a woman aged 25 to 39 with primary liver carcinoma and hepatitis B virus infection.

Comment on this clonotype: It may be a read error: a sequence one base away is much more abundant. V and J are TRBV14 and TRBJ1-1; D perhaps matches TRBD1 (5 bases). The CDR3 sequence is 12 residues long. Germline V lookup: CDR1 SGHDN, CDR2 FVKESK. The CDR3 protein is CATSPGGTEAFF. In DNA, the CDR3 is TGTGCCACCAGCCCCGGGGGGACTGAAGCTTTCTTT. The full variable domain, in which reference TRBV14 and TRBJ1-1 provide the parts outside the CDR3, is EAGVTQFPSHSVIEKGQTVTLRCDPISGHDNLYWYRRVMGKEIKFLLHFVKESKQDESGMPNNRFLAERTGGTYSTLKVQPAELEDSGVYFCATSPGGTEAFFGQGTRLTVV.

Note on this clonotype: Since a much larger clone is just one base distant, this may be a read error. The gene calls are TRBV12-3 or TRBV12-4 and TRBJ2-1, with D hard to call. CDR3 length equals 15 residues. CDR3 region: CVSSSRGNADNEQFF. The DNA for the CDR3 is TGTGTCAGCAGTTCGAGAGGAAATGCCGACAATGAGCAGTTCTTC.

As for this clonotype: Given a much more abundant clone one base away, this may be a read error. The chain is built from TRBV29-1 and TRBJ1-1; unclear D gene. CDR3 size: 13 residues. Trimming removed 6 bases from V and 0 bases from J, with 11 bases in between. The germline V gene encodes CDR1 SQVTM and CDR2 ANQGSEA. The CDR3 DNA follows: TGCAGCGTGGACCCGGAGGTGAACACTGAAGCTTTCTTT. Protein sequence: CSVDPEVNTEAFF. Complete variable domain (other parts from reference TRBV29-1 and TRBJ1-1): SAVISQKPSRDICQRGTSLTIQCQVDSQVTMMFWYRQQPGQSLTLIATANQGSEATYESGFVIDKFPISRPNLTFSTLTVSNMSPEDSSIYLCSVDPEVNTEAFFGQGTRLTVV.

The V call is TRBV28, the J call TRBJ2-6; a weak D match, TRBD2 (6 bases). The CDR3 spans 16 residues. V was trimmed by 8 bases and J by 0 bases, leaving 14 bases between them. The germline gives CDR1 MDHEN, CDR2 SYDVKM. Here the CDR3 reads CASVRDETSGANVLTF. In nucleotides, the CDR3 is TGTGCCAGCGTGCGGGACGAAACCTCTGGGGCCAACGTCCTGACTTTC.

The rearrangement joins TRBV5-1 to TRBJ2-7, with unresolved D. The CDR3 is 16 amino acids. Trimming cost V 4 bases and J 2 bases, with 19 bases left between them. Per the germline V gene, CDR1 is SGHRS and CDR2 is YFSETQ. The CDR3 loop is CASSRNPGSDTYEQYF. In DNA form, the CDR3 reads TGCGCCAGCAGCCGAAATCCGGGCTCCGATACCTACGAGCAGTACTTC.

Concerning this clonotype itself: An end of the junction does not agree with germline; a read error may underlie this. This sequence joins TRBV11-2 and TRBJ2-1; 7 bases fit TRBD1. This CDR3 is 14 amino acids long. Germline V gene data show CDR1 as SGHAT and CDR2 as FQNNGV. CDR3 DNA sequence: TGTGCCGGCAGCTTAGGGGGCCGGTACATTGAGCAGTTCTTC. This translates into CAGSLGGRYIEQFF.

This clonotype was seen more than once but under ten times. A much larger clone is a single base away; this may be a read error. The conserved phenylalanine or tryptophan is not found at the CDR3 terminus, so this likely reflects a read error. The rearrangement uses TRBV6-2 or TRBV6-3 and TRBJ2-1, with D perhaps TRBD1 (6 bases). CDR3 length: 14 amino acids. Germline CDR1 and CDR2: MNHEY and SVGEGT. Trimming removed 0 bases from V and 6 bases from J, with 9 bases in between. The CDR3 reads CASSYSLGGNEQFL. The CDR3 coding sequence is TGTGCCAGCAGTTACTCTCTAGGGGGCAATGAGCAGTTCTTA.

This clonotype was observed at least ten times. The gene calls are TRBV6-1 and TRBJ1-6; D is ambiguous. The CDR3 length is 16 residues. Germline loops: CDR1 MNHNS, CDR2 SASEGT. Trimming removed 6 bases from V and 0 bases from J, with 12 bases in between. DNA of the CDR3: TGTGCCAGCAGGGACGGTTCGAGCTCCTATAATTCACCCCTCCACTTT. Translation gives CASRDGSSSYNSPLHF.

This clonotype is a singleton in its sample. With a much larger clone just one base away, this may be a read error. This sequence joins TRBV14 and TRBJ1-2; perhaps TRBD1 as D (5 bases). Germline CDR1 reads SGHDN; CDR2 reads FVKESK. This CDR3 is 15 amino acids long. The CDR3 coding sequence is TGTGCCAGCAGCCAAGATATAGGAGGGGCCTATGACTACACCTTC. This sequence encodes CASSQDIGGAYDYTF.

V gene TRBV11-2 combines with J gene TRBJ2-1, with 7 bases fitting TRBD2. Losses at the gene ends were 10 bases for V and 4 bases for J; bases not matched to a gene: 16. CDR3 length equals 16 residues. Germline CDR1 reads SGHAT; CDR2 reads FQNNGV. CDR3 in amino acids: CATSPRPSGNYNEQFF. CDR3 sequence (DNA): TGTGCCACCAGTCCCAGGCCTAGCGGAAATTACAATGAGCAGTTCTTC.

About this clonotype: Mismatch with germline at one junction end may stem from a read error. The rearrangement joins TRBV13 to TRBJ1-2; D unclear. The CDR3 has 13 amino acids. Germline lookup yields CDR1 PRHDT and CDR2 FYEKMQ (reference sequence). The CDR3 DNA reads TGTGCCAACAGCTTAGGTCAGAACTATGGCTACACCTTC. It yields the protein CANSLGQNYGYTF.

The rearrangement uses TRBV6-5 and TRBJ1-1; D ambiguous. The germline CDR1 and CDR2 sequences are MNHEY and SVGAGI. CDR3 length equals 12 residues. V was shortened by 6 bases and J by 3 bases, with 8 bases between the two germline ends. CDR3 loop: CASSPRDTEAFF. CDR3 DNA: TGTGCCAGCAGCCCCCGGGACACTGAAGCTTTCTTT.

The chain uses TRBV7-9 and TRBJ1-4; TRBD1 matches at 8 bases. The CDR3 totals 15 residues. CDR1 is SEHNR, CDR2 FQNEAQ, per germline (reference sequence). V dropped 6 bases and J dropped 0; count of bases not matched to a gene: 3. CDR3 sequence: CASSLGQATNEKLFF. Written as DNA, the CDR3 is TGTGCCAGCAGTCTGGGACAGGCAACTAATGAAAAACTGTTTTTT.

As regards this clonotype: A clone one base away is much larger, so this may be a read error. J is TRBJ1-5 and V is TRBV4-2; perhaps TRBD1 as D (6 bases). This CDR3 has 17 amino acids. Germline CDR1 and CDR2: LGHNA and YNFKEQ. The V and J ends lost 0 bases and 2 bases respectively, with 14 bases between them. CDR3 protein: CASSQDPNGGRNQPQHF. The CDR3 bases are TGTGCCAGCAGCCAAGACCCGAACGGGGGCCGCAATCAGCCCCAGCATTTT.

The table lists this clonotype with many counts. The chain couples TRBV4-2 to TRBJ1-1, with a weak D call TRBD1 (5 bases). V was shortened by 0 bases and J by 5 bases, with 13 bases between the two germline ends. The CDR3 length is 15 residues. Germline loops: CDR1 LGHNA, CDR2 YNFKEQ. The CDR3 nucleotides are TGTGCCAGCAGCCAAGATTTCGGGACCGGGACTGAAGCTTTCTTT. Translation: CASSQDFGTGTEAFF.

Notes on this clonotype: The junction departs from germline at one end; a sequencing error may be responsible. J is TRBJ1-1 and V is TRBV11-2; D call uncertain. This CDR3 contains 15 residues. Germline V gene data show CDR1 as SGHAT and CDR2 as FQNNGV. The CDR3 DNA is TGCGCCACCAGCTTAGATCTCGTCGGTGTCACTGAAGCTTTCTTT. Translated: CATSLDLVGVTEAFF.

As concerns this clonotype: A junction boundary mismatches the germline segment, possibly from a read error. The genes are TRBV4-1 and TRBJ2-5; D ambiguous. The CDR3 consists of 15 residues. CDR1 is MGHRA, CDR2 YSYEKL, per germline. The CDR3 reads CASIQEKHSIKTQYF. In DNA, the CDR3 is TGCGCCAGCATCCAAGAAAAGCACAGTATCAAGACCCAGTACTTC.

The chain uses TRBV5-4 and TRBJ2-1; the match to TRBD2 covers 7 bases. J lost 8 bases, V lost 1 base, and 9 bases had no gene match. The germline V gene has CDR1 SGHNT and CDR2 YYREEE (reference sequence). CDR3 length equals 15 residues. The CDR3 DNA reads TGTGCCAGCAGCTTGCCGTATACTAGCGCCGATGAGCAGTTCTTC. It yields the protein CASSLPYTSADEQFF.

The chain joins TRBV29-1 to TRBJ2-7; D might be TRBD2 (7 bases). The V gene lost 4 bases and the J gene lost 10 bases, with 17 bases spanning the gap. CDR1 and CDR2 from the germline V gene are SQVTM and ANQGSEA. The CDR3 runs 12 residues. The CDR3 is CSVGGGQYSQYF. CDR3 nucleotides: TGCAGCGTTGGGGGGGGCCAGTATAGCCAGTACTTC.

Remarks on this clonotype: Since a much larger clone is just one base distant, this may be a read error. The chain is built from TRBV6-5 and TRBJ2-1; D possibly uses TRBD1 or TRBD2 (6 bases each). This CDR3 contains 16 residues. From germline, CDR1 is MNHEY and CDR2 SVGAGI. Trimming stripped 4 bases from V and 5 bases from J, with 18 bases between. The DNA of the CDR3 is TGTGCCAGCAGTTCGGGGGCCGGGACTCAGGACAATGAGCAGTTCTTC. Translation: CASSSGAGTQDNEQFF.

With regard to this clonotype: This may stem from a read error, because a much larger clone lies one nucleotide away. The chain uses TRBV12-3 or TRBV12-4 and TRBJ2-4; the D gene could be TRBD1 or TRBD2 (6 bases each). Trimming took off 10 bases at V and 7 bases at J, with 23 bases between the two ends. The CDR3 is 15 amino acids. The CDR3 nucleotides are TGTGCCACCAGGGGAAGGGTTGCGGGATGGAACATTCAGTACTTC. Protein: CATRGRVAGWNIQYF.